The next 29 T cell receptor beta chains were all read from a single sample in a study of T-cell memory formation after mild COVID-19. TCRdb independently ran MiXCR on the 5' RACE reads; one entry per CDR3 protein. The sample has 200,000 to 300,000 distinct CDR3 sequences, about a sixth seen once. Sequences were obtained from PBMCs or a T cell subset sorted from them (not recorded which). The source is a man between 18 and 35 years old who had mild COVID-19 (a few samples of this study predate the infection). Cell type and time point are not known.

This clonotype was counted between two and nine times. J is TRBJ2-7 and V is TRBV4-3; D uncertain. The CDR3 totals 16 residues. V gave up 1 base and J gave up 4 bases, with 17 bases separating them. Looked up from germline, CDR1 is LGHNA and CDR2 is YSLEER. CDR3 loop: CASSQVTTPQQYEQYV. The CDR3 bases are TGCGCCAGCAGCCAAGTTACAACACCCCAACAGTACGAGCAGTACGTC.

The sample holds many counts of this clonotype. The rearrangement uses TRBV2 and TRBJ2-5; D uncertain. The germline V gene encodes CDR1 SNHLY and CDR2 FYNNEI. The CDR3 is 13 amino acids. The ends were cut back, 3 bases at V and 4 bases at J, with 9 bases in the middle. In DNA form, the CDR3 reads TGTGCCAGCAGTGATGTAGGCCGAGAGACCCAGTACTTC. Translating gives CASSDVGRETQYF.

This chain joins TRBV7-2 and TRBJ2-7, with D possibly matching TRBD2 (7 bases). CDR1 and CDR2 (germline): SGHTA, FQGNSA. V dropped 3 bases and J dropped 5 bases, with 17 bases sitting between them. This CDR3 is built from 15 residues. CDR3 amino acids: CASSFVGGALDEQYF. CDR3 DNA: TGTGCCAGCAGCTTTGTAGGGGGGGCTCTCGACGAGCAGTACTTC. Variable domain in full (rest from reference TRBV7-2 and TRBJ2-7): GAGVSQSPSNKVTEKGKDVELRCDPISGHTALYWYRQSLGQGLEFLIYFQGNSAPDKSGLPSDRFSAERTGGSVSTLTIQRTQQEDSAVYLCASSFVGGALDEQYFGPGTRLTVT.

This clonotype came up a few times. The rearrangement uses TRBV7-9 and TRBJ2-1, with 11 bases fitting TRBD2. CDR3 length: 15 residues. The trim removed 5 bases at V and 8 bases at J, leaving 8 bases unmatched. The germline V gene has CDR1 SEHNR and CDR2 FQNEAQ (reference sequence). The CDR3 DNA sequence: TGTGCCAGCAGCCCACTTAGACTAGCGGGATATGAGCAGTTCTTC. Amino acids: CASSPLRLAGYEQFF.

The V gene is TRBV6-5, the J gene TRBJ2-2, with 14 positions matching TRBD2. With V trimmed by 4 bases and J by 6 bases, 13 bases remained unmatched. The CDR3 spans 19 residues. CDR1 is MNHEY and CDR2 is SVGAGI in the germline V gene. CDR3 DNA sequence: TGTGCCAGCAGTTCGGCGAGACTAGCGGGGGGGCTTCTCGCCGGGGAGCTGTTTTTT. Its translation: CASSSARLAGGLLAGELFF.

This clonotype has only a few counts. The CDR3 coding sequence is TGTGCCAGCAGCTTAGCGGGCAGGAACCAAGAGACCCAGTACTTC. Amino acid sequence: CASSLAGRNQETQYF. The chain links TRBV7-2 to TRBJ2-5; D is unresolved. Germline V gives CDR1 SGHTA, CDR2 FQGNSA. The CDR3 has 15 residues. The V and J ends lost 0 bases and 0 bases respectively, with 8 bases between them.

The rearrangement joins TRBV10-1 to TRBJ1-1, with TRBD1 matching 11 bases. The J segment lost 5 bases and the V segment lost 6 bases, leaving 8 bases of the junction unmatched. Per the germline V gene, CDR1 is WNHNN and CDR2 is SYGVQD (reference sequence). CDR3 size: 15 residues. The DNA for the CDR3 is TGCGCCAGCAGGTTCGGAGGGACAGGGGGGACTGAAGCTTTCTTT. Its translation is CASRFGGTGGTEAFF.

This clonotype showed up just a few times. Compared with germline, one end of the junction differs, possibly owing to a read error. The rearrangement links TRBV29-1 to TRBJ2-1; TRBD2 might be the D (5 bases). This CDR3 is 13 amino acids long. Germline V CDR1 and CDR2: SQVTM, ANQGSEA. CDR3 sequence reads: CSLEGRTVDEQFF. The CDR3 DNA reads TGCAGCCTTGAAGGGAGAACAGTGGATGAGCAGTTCTTC.

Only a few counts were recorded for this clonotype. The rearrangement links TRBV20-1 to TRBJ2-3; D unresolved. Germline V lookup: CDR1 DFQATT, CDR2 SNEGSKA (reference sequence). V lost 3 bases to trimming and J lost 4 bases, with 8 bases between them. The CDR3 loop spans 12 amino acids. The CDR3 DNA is TGCAGTGCTAGTGGGTCTCCAGATACGCAGTATTTT. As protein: CSASGSPDTQYF.

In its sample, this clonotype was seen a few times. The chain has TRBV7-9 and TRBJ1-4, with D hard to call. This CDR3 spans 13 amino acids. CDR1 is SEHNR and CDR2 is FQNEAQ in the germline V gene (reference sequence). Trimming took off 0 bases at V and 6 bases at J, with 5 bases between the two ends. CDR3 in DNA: TGTGCCAGCAGCTTAGCGGCAGATGAAAAACTGTTTTTT. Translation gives CASSLAADEKLFF.

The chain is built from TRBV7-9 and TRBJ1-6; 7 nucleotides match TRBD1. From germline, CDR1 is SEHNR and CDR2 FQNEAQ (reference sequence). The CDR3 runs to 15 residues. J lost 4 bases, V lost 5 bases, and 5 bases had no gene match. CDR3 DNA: TGTGCCAGCAGCCGACAGGGTTTGTATAATTCACCCCTCCACTTT. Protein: CASSRQGLYNSPLHF.

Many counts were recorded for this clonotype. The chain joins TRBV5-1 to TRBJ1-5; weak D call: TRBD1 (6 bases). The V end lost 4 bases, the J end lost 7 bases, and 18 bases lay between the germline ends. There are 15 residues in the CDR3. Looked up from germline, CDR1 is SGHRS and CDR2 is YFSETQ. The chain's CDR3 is CASSVGTGYGQPQHF. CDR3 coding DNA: TGCGCCAGCAGCGTCGGAACAGGGTATGGACAGCCCCAGCATTTT.

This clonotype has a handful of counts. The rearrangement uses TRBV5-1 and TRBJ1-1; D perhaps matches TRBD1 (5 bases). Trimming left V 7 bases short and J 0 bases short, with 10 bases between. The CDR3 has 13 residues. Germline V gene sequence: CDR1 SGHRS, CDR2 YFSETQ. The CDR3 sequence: CASFDSMNTEAFF. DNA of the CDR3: TGCGCCAGCTTTGACAGCATGAACACTGAAGCTTTCTTT. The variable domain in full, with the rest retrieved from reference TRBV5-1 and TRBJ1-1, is KAGVTQTPRYLIKTRGQQVTLSCSPISGHRSVSWYQQTPGQGLQFLFEYFSETQRNKGNFPGRFSGRQFSNSRSEMNVSTLELGDSALYLCASFDSMNTEAFFGQGTRLTVV.

The DNA for the CDR3 is TGTGCCAGCAGCGAAACATCAGGCTACGAGCAGTACTTC. Protein product: CASSETSGYEQYF. The chain joins TRBV6-1 to TRBJ2-7; no clear D gene. V dropped 6 bases and J dropped 3 bases, with 12 bases sitting between them. This CDR3 region has 13 residues. CDR1 and CDR2 (germline): MNHNS, SASEGT.

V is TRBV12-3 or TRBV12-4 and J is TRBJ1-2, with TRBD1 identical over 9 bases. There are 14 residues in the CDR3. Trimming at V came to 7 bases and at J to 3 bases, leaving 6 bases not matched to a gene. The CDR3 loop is CASNQQGAYYGYTF. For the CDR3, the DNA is TGTGCCAGCAACCAACAGGGGGCTTACTATGGCTACACCTTC.

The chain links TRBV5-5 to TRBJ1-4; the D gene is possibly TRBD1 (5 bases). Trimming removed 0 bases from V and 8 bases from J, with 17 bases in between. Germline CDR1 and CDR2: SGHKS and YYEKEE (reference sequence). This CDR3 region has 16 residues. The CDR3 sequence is CASSLGLAGTREKLFF. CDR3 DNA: TGTGCCAGCAGCTTGGGATTGGCAGGGACGCGAGAAAAACTGTTTTTT.

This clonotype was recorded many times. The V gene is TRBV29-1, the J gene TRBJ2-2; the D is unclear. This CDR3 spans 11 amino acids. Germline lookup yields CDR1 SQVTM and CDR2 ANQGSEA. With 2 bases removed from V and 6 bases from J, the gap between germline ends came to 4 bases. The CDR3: CSVERAGELFF. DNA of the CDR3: TGCAGCGTTGAACGAGCCGGGGAGCTGTTTTTT.

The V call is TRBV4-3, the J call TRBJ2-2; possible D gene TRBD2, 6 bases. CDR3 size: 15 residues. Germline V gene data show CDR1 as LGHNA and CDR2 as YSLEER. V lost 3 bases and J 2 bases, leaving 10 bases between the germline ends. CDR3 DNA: TGCGCCAGCAGCCAGGGTACTAGCAACACCGGGGAGCTGTTTTTT. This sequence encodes CASSQGTSNTGELFF.

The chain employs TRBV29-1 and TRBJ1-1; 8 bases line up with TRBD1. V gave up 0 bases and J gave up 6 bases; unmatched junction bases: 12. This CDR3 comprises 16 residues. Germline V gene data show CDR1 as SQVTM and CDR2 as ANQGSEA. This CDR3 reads CSVEDLAAGGWAEAFF. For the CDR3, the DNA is TGCAGCGTTGAAGACCTAGCCGCAGGGGGCTGGGCTGAAGCTTTCTTT.

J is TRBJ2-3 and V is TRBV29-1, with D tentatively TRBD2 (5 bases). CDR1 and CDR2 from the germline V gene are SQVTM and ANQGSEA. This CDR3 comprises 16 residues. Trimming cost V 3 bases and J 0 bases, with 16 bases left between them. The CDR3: CSVDWERYGSTDTQYF. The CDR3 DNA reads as TGCAGCGTTGATTGGGAGCGATACGGTAGCACAGATACGCAGTATTTT.

The CDR3 region is CASSSWYSGNTIYF. The CDR3 DNA is TGCGCCAGCAGCTCGTGGTACTCTGGAAACACCATATATTTT. The chain employs TRBV5-1 and TRBJ1-3, with D uncertain. Germline loops: CDR1 SGHRS, CDR2 YFSETQ. Trimming removed 3 bases at V and 0 bases at J, with 7 bases between. This CDR3 is 14 amino acids long.

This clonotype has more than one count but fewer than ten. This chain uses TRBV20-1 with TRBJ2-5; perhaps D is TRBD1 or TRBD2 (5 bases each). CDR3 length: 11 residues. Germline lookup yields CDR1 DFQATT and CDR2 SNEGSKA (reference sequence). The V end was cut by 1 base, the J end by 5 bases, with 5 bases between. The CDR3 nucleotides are TGCAGTGCTAGAGGGGGGGAGACCCAGTACTTC. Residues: CSARGGETQYF.

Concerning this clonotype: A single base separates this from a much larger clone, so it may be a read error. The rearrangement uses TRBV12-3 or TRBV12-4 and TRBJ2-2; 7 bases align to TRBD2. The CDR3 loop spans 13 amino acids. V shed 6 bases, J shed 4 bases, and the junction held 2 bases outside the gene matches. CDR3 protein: CASRRTSTGELFF. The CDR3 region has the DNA TGTGCCAGCAGACGGACTAGCACCGGGGAGCTGTTTTTT.

CDR3: CASSLGWTQYF. The DNA for the CDR3 is TGTGCCAGCAGCTTAGGATGGACCCAGTACTTC. The chain is built from TRBV7-2 and TRBJ2-5; D call uncertain. Trimming pared 1 base from V and 7 bases from J, leaving 4 bases between. Germline V CDR1 and CDR2: SGHTA, FQGNSA. The CDR3 is 11 amino acids.

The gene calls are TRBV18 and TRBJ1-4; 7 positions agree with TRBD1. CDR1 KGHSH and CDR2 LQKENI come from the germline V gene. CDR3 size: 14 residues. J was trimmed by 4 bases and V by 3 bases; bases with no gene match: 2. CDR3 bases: TGTGCCAGCTCACCGGGACAGAATAATGAAAAACTGTTTTTT. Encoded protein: CASSPGQNNEKLFF.

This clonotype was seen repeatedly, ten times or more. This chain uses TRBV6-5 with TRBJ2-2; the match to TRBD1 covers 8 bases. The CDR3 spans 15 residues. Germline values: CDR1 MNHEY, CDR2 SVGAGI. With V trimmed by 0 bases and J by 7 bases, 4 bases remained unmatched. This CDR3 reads CASSYSQGTGGELFF. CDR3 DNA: TGTGCCAGCAGTTACTCGCAGGGGACAGGCGGGGAGCTGTTTTTT.

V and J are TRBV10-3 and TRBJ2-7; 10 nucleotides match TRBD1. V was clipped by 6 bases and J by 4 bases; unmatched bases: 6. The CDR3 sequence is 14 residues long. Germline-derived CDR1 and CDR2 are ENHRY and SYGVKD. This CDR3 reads CAISAQGQGYEQYV. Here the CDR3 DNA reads TGTGCCATCAGCGCCCAGGGACAGGGGTACGAGCAGTACGTC.

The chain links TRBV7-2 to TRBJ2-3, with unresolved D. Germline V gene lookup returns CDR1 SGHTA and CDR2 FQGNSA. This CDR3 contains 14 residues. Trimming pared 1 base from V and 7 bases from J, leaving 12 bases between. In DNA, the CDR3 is TGTGCCAGCAGCTTAGGGATGGGGTCGCATACGCAGTATTTT. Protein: CASSLGMGSHTQYF.

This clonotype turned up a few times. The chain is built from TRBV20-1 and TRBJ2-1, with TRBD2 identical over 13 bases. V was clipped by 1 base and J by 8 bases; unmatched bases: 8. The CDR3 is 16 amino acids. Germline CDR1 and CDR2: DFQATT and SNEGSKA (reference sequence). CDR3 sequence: CSARGTSGGPGDEQFF. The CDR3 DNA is TGCAGTGCTAGAGGGACTAGCGGGGGCCCGGGGGATGAGCAGTTCTTC.